This T cell receptor beta chain was documented in a study of metastatic and nonmetastatic thyroid tumors. Authors' processing steps: Clinicopathological groups differed in CDR3, with these differences serving to build a distant-metastasis classifier for papillary thyroid cancer. TCRdb recomputed clones from the PCR reads via MiXCR. Clone size and V and J calls follow TCRdb, not the original study. Counted here are 10,000 to 12,000 clones, 35% to 45% occurring once; the ten biggest clones make up less than 20%. Patients underwent thyroid surgery, and none had received any treatment before it. The source material was tumor tissue. This clonotype originated in a female donor with papillary thyroid cancer or a benign thyroid nodule (not recorded which). Some clones in this sample may be carry-over from other donors' samples.

CDR3 sequence: CAWRDRDRGHEQYF. The CDR3 DNA sequence: TGTGCCTGGAGAGACCGGGACAGGGGCCACGAGCAGTACTTC. The chain joins TRBV30 to TRBJ2-7; 10 bases align to TRBD1. V was pared by 3 bases and J by 5 bases, with 7 bases of the junction left unmatched. CDR1 and CDR2 from the germline V gene are GTSNPN and SVGIG (reference sequence). The CDR3 consists of 14 residues.